This is a list of T cell receptor beta chains from one sample in a study of human T cells and chemical hapten exposure. TCRdb processed the RACE reads anew with MiXCR; each CDR3 protein has one entry. The sample yields about 76,000 distinct CDR3 sequences, 10% to 15% seen once. The sequencing used whole blood, collected in connection with sensitization to the hapten diphenylcyclopropenone (DPC). These receptors were collected from a woman in her forties or fifties with alopecia areata. Some clones in this sample may be carry-over from other donors' samples. Both conserved end residues are part of each CDR3. The D gene is left open where the match is weak. Clone size is stated in some rows and not others, as once, few, many or a class when expanded.

v_gene,abundance,j_gene,d_gene,CDR3aa,CDR3nt
TRBV2,medium-sized,TRBJ1-5,NA,CASSESYSNQPQHF,TGTGCCAGCAGTGAATCATATAGCAATCAGCCCCAGCATTTT
TRBV29-1,many,TRBJ1-3,TRBD1,CSAGQGAGNTIYF,TGCAGCGCCGGACAGGGTGCTGGAAACACCATATATTTT
TRBV19,many,TRBJ2-2,NA,CASSPGRHGELFF,TGTGCCAGTAGTCCAGGCCGCCACGGGGAGCTGTTTTTT
TRBV5-5,once,TRBJ2-5,NA,CASSWNVRTQYF,TGTGCCAGCAGCTGGAACGTTCGGACCCAGTACTTC
TRBV7-9,few,TRBJ2-3,NA,CASSLGLASSTDTQYF,TGTGCCAGCAGCTTGGGTCTCGCGAGTAGCACAGATACGCAGTATTTT
TRBV20-1,NA,TRBJ2-1,TRBD2,CSARLAGGPRYNEQFF,TGCAGTGCTAGACTAGCGGGAGGCCCACGCTACAATGAGCAGTTCTTC
TRBV19,many,TRBJ2-7,TRBD2,CASSMRGGPYEQYF,TGTGCCAGTAGTATGCGGGGGGGCCCCTACGAGCAGTACTTC
TRBV20-1,NA,TRBJ2-3,TRBD1,CSARQGADTQYF,TGCAGTGCTAGACAGGGGGCGGATACGCAGTATTTT
TRBV11-2,few,TRBJ1-1,NA,CASSFGSPNTEAFF,TGTGCCAGCAGCTTCGGGTCCCCGAACACTGAAGCTTTCTTT
TRBV9,NA,TRBJ2-3,NA,CASSKDYTDTQYF,TGTGCCAGCAGCAAGGACTACACAGATACGCAGTATTTT
TRBV5-4,many,TRBJ2-5,NA,CASSLETFKETQYF,TGTGCCAGCAGCTTAGAGACTTTTAAAGAGACCCAGTACTTC
TRBV20-1,NA,TRBJ2-2,TRBD1,CSARVPTGGGHTGELFF,TGCAGTGCTAGGGTCCCAACAGGGGGAGGTCACACCGGGGAGCTGTTTTTT
TRBV3-1,many,TRBJ2-2,NA,CASSLVGFRRNTGELFF,TGTGCCAGCAGCCTGGTTGGGTTCCGGAGGAACACCGGGGAGCTGTTTTTT
TRBV7-9,many,TRBJ2-5,NA,CASSLTRNSARETQYF,TGTGCCAGCAGCTTAACACGCAATTCTGCGCGAGAGACCCAGTACTTC
TRBV7-9,NA,TRBJ2-1,TRBD2,CASSSGTSPYNEQFF,TGTGCCAGCAGCTCCGGGACTAGTCCCTACAATGAGCAGTTCTTC
TRBV29-1,NA,TRBJ2-7,NA,CSVERGDGRSYEQYF,TGCAGCGTTGAAAGGGGGGACGGACGATCCTACGAGCAGTACTTC
TRBV10-1,NA,TRBJ2-6,NA,CASSEFKGTGANVLTF,TGCGCCAGCAGTGAGTTTAAGGGAACTGGGGCCAACGTCCTGACTTTC
TRBV18,many,TRBJ1-5,NA,CASSPGPSNQPQHF,TGTGCCAGCTCACCAGGGCCAAGCAATCAGCCCCAGCATTTT
TRBV7-9,NA,TRBJ1-4,NA,CASSFSQGGEKLFF,TGTGCCAGCAGCTTCTCCCAGGGTGGGGAAAAACTGTTTTTT
TRBV18,many,TRBJ2-1,NA,CASSQEYHEQFF,TGTGCCAGCTCACAAGAGTACCATGAGCAGTTCTTC
TRBV6-2/TRBV6-3,many,TRBJ1-5,NA,CASSYSDRQQPQHF,TGTGCCAGCAGTTACTCCGACAGGCAGCAGCCCCAGCATTTT
TRBV28,NA,TRBJ1-1,TRBD1,CASSPPAGGLTSF,TGTGCCAGCAGTCCACCGGCAGGGGGGCTTACCTCATTT
TRBV2,many,TRBJ2-6,NA,CASRVVALGAGANVLTF,TGTGCCAGCAGAGTCGTGGCCCTAGGGGCTGGGGCCAACGTCCTGACTTTC
TRBV11-2,few,TRBJ1-5,TRBD1,CASSWTGGNQPQHF,TGTGCCAGCAGCTGGACAGGGGGAAATCAGCCCCAGCATTTT
TRBV3-1,few,TRBJ2-7,NA,CASSQAPRFSGEDYEQYF,TGTGCCAGCAGCCAGGCCCCCAGGTTTTCGGGGGAGGATTACGAGCAGTACTTC
TRBV28,few,TRBJ2-6,NA,CASRAAGANVLTF,TGTGCCAGCAGGGCTGCTGGGGCCAACGTCCTGACTTTC
TRBV6-4,NA,TRBJ1-1,NA,CASRETAENTEAFF,TGTGCCAGCAGAGAGACAGCCGAGAACACTGAAGCTTTCTTT
TRBV5-1,NA,TRBJ2-7,NA,CASSTTESSYEQYF,TGCGCCAGCAGTACGACAGAGTCCTCCTACGAGCAGTACTTC
TRBV20-1,few,TRBJ2-3,NA,CSARTQVGDTQYF,TGCAGTGCTCGGACTCAGGTCGGGGATACGCAGTATTTT
TRBV18,few,TRBJ2-1,TRBD2,CASSLLAGGPSDEQFF,TGTGCCAGCTCACTATTAGCGGGAGGGCCATCAGATGAGCAGTTCTTC
TRBV27,many,TRBJ2-1,NA,CASSPLLTRNYNEQFF,TGTGCCAGCAGTCCCCTTTTGACACGGAATTACAATGAGCAGTTCTTC
TRBV6-6,few,TRBJ1-4,TRBD1,CASRRTGGGEKLFF,TGTGCCAGCAGACGGACAGGGGGGGGTGAAAAACTGTTTTTT
TRBV19,many,TRBJ2-1,NA,CASKYPVANEQFF,TGTGCCAGTAAATATCCAGTAGCCAATGAGCAGTTCTTC
TRBV20-1,NA,TRBJ2-7,NA,CSADDRPYEQYF,TGCAGTGCTGATGACAGACCCTACGAGCAGTACTTC
TRBV20-1,NA,TRBJ1-5,NA,CSAHGREGQPQHF,TGCAGTGCCCACGGGAGGGAGGGGCAGCCCCAGCATTTT
TRBV5-1,many,TRBJ2-3,NA,CASSLASDTQYF,TGCGCCAGCAGCTTGGCCTCAGATACGCAGTATTTT
TRBV2,few,TRBJ2-1,NA,CASSTRTTYNEQFF,TGTGCCAGCAGTACCCGGACTACCTACAATGAGCAGTTCTTC
TRBV6-5,many,TRBJ2-3,NA,CASSYSGGLRTDTQYF,TGTGCCAGCAGTTACTCGGGGGGGCTAAGGACAGATACGCAGTATTTT
TRBV20-1,NA,TRBJ1-2,NA,CSARDGSGIYGYTF,TGCAGTGCTAGAGATGGGTCAGGGATTTATGGCTACACCTTC
TRBV18,many,TRBJ1-5,TRBD1,CASSPPGAGGNQPQHF,TGTGCCAGCTCACCACCGGGGGCAGGGGGAAATCAGCCCCAGCATTTT
TRBV12-3/TRBV12-4,NA,TRBJ2-1,TRBD2,CASSFSTSGSRNEQFF,TGTGCCAGCAGTTTCTCGACTAGCGGGAGTAGAAATGAGCAGTTCTTC